One sample yielded the 21 T cell receptor beta chains listed below, sequenced in a study of cytomegalovirus exposure and HLA in healthy donors. Repertoires were generated with immunoSEQ multiplex PCR, while TCRdb's copy carries only in-frame clones and drops some. The table records over 100,000 clones, 70% to 90% of them present only once. The source material was PBMCs. Source of these receptors: a woman aged 18 to 35 in good health and CMV-seropositive.

The gene calls are TRBV2 and TRBJ2-7, with 7 bases fitting TRBD1. Trimming removed 7 bases from V and 1 base from J; junction bases left unmatched: 13. This CDR3 contains 16 residues. CDR1 is SNHLY and CDR2 is FYNNEI in the germline V gene. The CDR3 bases are TGTGCCAGCACTACAGGACAGGCAAGCTTTTCCTACGAGCAGTACTTC. Translation gives CASTTGQASFSYEQYF. The full variable domain, with the rest looked up from reference TRBV2 and TRBJ2-7, is EPEVTQTPSHQVTQMGQEVILRCVPISNHLYFYWYRQILGQKVEFLVSFYNNEISEKSEIFDDQFSVERPDGSNFTLKIRSTKLEDSAMYFCASTTGQASFSYEQYFGPGTRLTVT.

In this sample, this clone turned up a few times. The genes are TRBV6-1 and TRBJ2-7; 12 nucleotides line up with TRBD2. Germline V gene sequence: CDR1 MNHNS, CDR2 SASEGT. After removal of 6 bases from V and 7 bases from J, the junction contained 10 bases not matched to a gene. The CDR3 contains 15 residues. The CDR3 region is CASSPLAGGPVEQYF. The CDR3 nucleotides read TGTGCCAGCAGCCCCCTAGCGGGGGGGCCAGTTGAGCAGTACTTC.

The gene calls are TRBV5-3 and TRBJ2-7, with TRBD1 matching 10 bases. TRBV5-3 is labeled an ORF, and its function is uncertain. This CDR3 spans 20 amino acids. V lost 4 bases, J lost 0 bases, and 19 bases stayed unmatched. CDR3 sequence reads: CARSHTLGLTGGFNSYEQYF. DNA of the CDR3: TGTGCCAGAAGCCATACCCTTGGTTTGACAGGGGGCTTCAACTCCTACGAGCAGTACTTC.

The genes are TRBV7-9 and TRBJ2-5; TRBD1 aligns across 9 bases. CDR3 length equals 13 residues. CDR1 and CDR2 from the germline V gene are SEHNR and FQNEAQ (reference sequence). With V trimmed by 7 bases and J by 7 bases, 7 bases remained unmatched. CDR3 nucleotide sequence: TGTGCCAGCATCGGGACAGGGATAGGGACCCAGTACTTC. It translates to CASIGTGIGTQYF.

The CDR3 DNA reads TGTGCCAGTAGTACCCGGACACCCCAGAACACTGAAGCTTTCTTT. This sequence encodes CASSTRTPQNTEAFF. The rearrangement uses TRBV19 and TRBJ1-1; D is perhaps TRBD1 (5 bases). This CDR3 spans 15 amino acids. V was pared by 4 bases and J by 1 base, with 13 bases between. Germline CDR1 is LNHDA and CDR2 is SQIVND (reference sequence).

The gene calls are TRBV18 and TRBJ2-7, with D maybe TRBD1 (6 bases). The CDR3 runs to 13 residues. Trimming stripped 2 bases from V and 4 bases from J, with 9 bases between. The germline V gene encodes CDR1 KGHSH and CDR2 LQKENI. The CDR3 loop is CASSPGQNYEQYF. The DNA for the CDR3 is TGTGCCAGCTCACCAGGACAGAATTACGAGCAGTACTTC.

This clone was detected once. This chain's CDR3 is CASSSTPGTEAFF. CDR3 nucleotides: TGTGCCAGCAGCTCCACGCCAGGGACAGAAGCTTTCTTT. The chain combines TRBV7-2 with TRBJ1-1; weak D call: TRBD1 (6 bases). Germline-derived CDR1 and CDR2 are SGHTA and FQGNSA. Trimming removed 4 bases from V and 8 bases from J, with 14 bases in between. The CDR3 is 13 amino acids.

Here the CDR3 DNA reads TGTGCCTGGAGGAGGCAGGGGAACACTGAAGCTTTCTTT. It codes for CAWRRQGNTEAFF. V usage is TRBV30 and J usage is TRBJ1-1, with TRBD1 as a possible D gene (5 bases). The CDR3 consists of 13 residues. The germline gives CDR1 GTSNPN, CDR2 SVGIG (reference sequence). V lost 3 bases to trimming and J lost 1 base, with 9 bases between them. The variable domain in full, completed from reference TRBV30 and TRBJ1-1, reads SQTIHQWPATLVQPVGSPLSLECTVEGTSNPNLYWYRQAAGRGLQLLFYSVGIGQISSEVPQNLSASRPQDRQFILSSKKLLLSDSGFYLCAWRRQGNTEAFFGQGTRLTVV.

The chain uses TRBV6-5 and TRBJ2-3, with 9 bases lining up with TRBD2. The V and J ends lost 5 bases and 4 bases, in that order; junction bases with no gene match: 1. This CDR3 is 13 amino acids long. Germline V gene lookup returns CDR1 MNHEY and CDR2 SVGAGI. The CDR3 protein is CASSIAGADTQYF. CDR3 DNA sequence: TGTGCCAGCAGTATAGCGGGAGCAGATACGCAGTATTTT.

This clone appeared a single time. This chain connects TRBV6-5 to TRBJ1-2; 8 positions match TRBD1. This CDR3 spans 16 amino acids. The V gene's germline CDR1 is MNHEY and CDR2 SVGAGI. Germline trimming cut 2 bases from V and 4 bases from J; bases unmatched to any gene: 9. CDR3 DNA sequence: TGTGCCAGCAGTTACAAGGCAGGGGGCGTCGGCTATGGCTACACCTTC. Amino acid sequence: CASSYKAGGVGYGYTF.

The V gene is TRBV5-1, the J gene TRBJ2-1, with 9 bases lining up with TRBD1. Germline CDR1 is SGHRS and CDR2 is YFSETQ. Trimming at V came to 3 bases and at J to 10 bases, leaving 5 bases not matched to a gene. The CDR3 loop spans 13 amino acids. The CDR3 spells CASSWGQGGEQFF. The CDR3, as DNA: TGCGCCAGCAGCTGGGGACAGGGAGGGGAGCAGTTCTTC.

The chain recombines TRBV5-1 with TRBJ2-2; D gene uncertain. Germline assignment: CDR1 SGHRS and CDR2 YFSETQ. This CDR3 has 15 residues. Trimming removed 2 bases at V and 0 bases at J, with 8 bases between. The CDR3 reads CASSFQVPNTGELFF. In DNA form, the CDR3 reads TGCGCCAGCAGCTTTCAGGTTCCGAACACCGGGGAGCTGTTTTTT. Based on the CDR3 plus reference TRBV5-1 and TRBJ2-2, the full variable domain is KAGVTQTPRYLIKTRGQQVTLSCSPISGHRSVSWYQQTPGQGLQFLFEYFSETQRNKGNFPGRFSGRQFSNSRSEMNVSTLELGDSALYLCASSFQVPNTGELFFGEGSRLTVL.

V is TRBV6-5 and J is TRBJ2-1; 8 nucleotides align to TRBD2. The CDR3 is made up of 16 amino acids. The germline CDR1 and CDR2 sequences are MNHEY and SVGAGI. The trim removed 0 bases at V and 9 bases at J, leaving 10 bases unmatched. The CDR3 sequence is CASSYSIGGASGEQFF. The CDR3 DNA is TGTGCCAGCAGTTACTCGATCGGGGGGGCCTCGGGTGAGCAGTTCTTC.

The rearrangement joins TRBV27 to TRBJ2-5, with 10 bases fitting TRBD1. V lost 3 bases and J lost 2; bases outside the gene matches: 6. CDR3 size: 16 residues. CDR1 and CDR2 (germline): MNHEY, SMNVEV (reference sequence). The chain's CDR3 is CASSFSGQGIQETQYF. The DNA for the CDR3 is TGTGCCAGCAGTTTCTCGGGACAGGGGATACAAGAGACCCAGTACTTC.

The chain employs TRBV28 and TRBJ2-7; D perhaps matches TRBD1 (6 bases). The CDR3 contains 16 residues. Looked up from germline, CDR1 is MDHEN and CDR2 is SYDVKM. V was trimmed by 4 bases and J by 0 bases, leaving 16 bases between them. The CDR3 protein is CASSSNRDPSSYEQYF. As DNA, the CDR3 is TGTGCCAGCAGTTCAAACAGGGACCCAAGCTCCTACGAGCAGTACTTC. Full variable domain (remainder filled in from reference TRBV28 and TRBJ2-7): DVKVTQSSRYLVKRTGEKVFLECVQDMDHENMFWYRQDPGLGLRLIYFSYDVKMKEKGDIPEGYSVSREKKERFSLILESASTNQTSMYLCASSSNRDPSSYEQYFGPGTRLTVT.

J is TRBJ2-2 and V is TRBV6-1, with 7 bases matching TRBD1. CDR1 and CDR2 from the germline V gene are MNHNS and SASEGT. V shed 7 bases and J 4 bases; nucleotides not matched to a gene: 9. The CDR3 sequence is 15 residues long. CDR3 sequence: CASILDRASTGELFF. In DNA, the CDR3 is TGTGCCAGCATCCTTGACAGGGCGAGCACCGGGGAGCTGTTTTTT.

The CDR3 sequence: CASSYNGQGGYGYTF. The CDR3 coding sequence is TGTGCCAGCAGTTACAACGGACAGGGGGGATATGGCTACACCTTC. This rearrangement joins TRBV6-5 to TRBJ1-2, with 10 positions matching TRBD1. Per germline, CDR1 MNHEY and CDR2 SVGAGI. V gave up 2 bases and J gave up 5 bases; unmatched junction bases: 5. The CDR3 has 15 residues.

J is TRBJ2-5 and V is TRBV6-5; 7 bases map to TRBD2. Trimming took 2 bases from V and 0 from J; bases not matched to a gene: 3. CDR1 is MNHEY and CDR2 is SVGAGI in the germline V gene. The CDR3 is made up of 15 amino acids. The DNA of the CDR3 is TGTGCCAGCAGTTACGGGGGGGGATACCAAGAGACCCAGTACTTC. The encoded protein is CASSYGGGYQETQYF.

This rearrangement joins TRBV27 to TRBJ1-1, with D tentatively TRBD1 (6 bases). Germline lookup yields CDR1 MNHEY and CDR2 SMNVEV (reference sequence). The length of the CDR3 is 13 residues. With 2 bases removed from V and 5 bases from J, the gap between germline ends came to 9 bases. The CDR3 DNA reads as TGTGCCAGCAGTTTACAGGGGCTTACTGAAGCTTTCTTT. Its protein is CASSLQGLTEAFF.

The V call is TRBV29-1, the J call TRBJ2-3; 13 bases agree with TRBD2. Trimming took 6 bases from V and 8 from J; bases not matched to a gene: 8. Per the germline V gene, CDR1 is SQVTM and CDR2 is ANQGSEA. The CDR3 has 14 residues. CDR3 residues: CSVATSGGSGTQYF. CDR3 nucleotides: TGCAGCGTCGCGACTAGCGGGGGGTCTGGTACGCAGTATTTT.

The chain joins TRBV15 to TRBJ1-2; D ambiguous. The length of the CDR3 is 14 residues. The V gene's germline CDR1 is LNHNV and CDR2 YYDKDF (reference sequence). The V end lost 5 bases, the J end lost 4 bases, and 14 bases lay between the germline ends. This CDR3 reads CATSSRTHIYGYTF. CDR3 bases: TGTGCCACCAGCTCCCGGACTCATATCTATGGCTACACCTTC.